This T cell receptor beta chain was recovered during a study of cytomegalovirus exposure and HLA in healthy donors (dated by TCRdb to about 2017). Regarding the research as a whole: In an earlier analysis of about 560 of the donors, about 260 Gb of sequence data and 117 million unique TCR beta sequences from about 179 million T cells were reported. Rather than drawing on any new phenotypic data, the later analysis identified candidate immune exposures from TCR beta sequences and the way those sequences occurred across donors. A later analysis re-examined previously published TCR beta repertoires from roughly 650 donors and added high-resolution HLA genotyping to investigate patterns of TCR occurrence. Genome-wide SNP genotypes for about 65% of the 666 donors were used in a later genetic analysis, which treated that subset as a discovery cohort. The study used immunosequencing to profile the T cell repertoires of more than 650 subjects and linked those repertoires to cytomegalovirus serostatus. Of the 300 to 500 genotyped donors, 65% to 90% were placed in the genetic ancestry cluster associated with self-reported Caucasian donors. A separate validation cohort of about 110 different subjects was used in addition to the 666-subject first cohort. Alongside the repertoire data, information on donor age, sex, ethnicity and CMV serostatus was compiled. The study combined high-throughput TCR immunosequencing, statistical association of individual TCRs with disease status, and machine learning to predict cytomegalovirus infection status. The study aimed to test whether cataloging public T cell receptors could reveal signatures of past pathogen exposure. Every discovery cohort repertoire had been produced on one sequencing platform. HLA typing included class I and class II loci at four-digit resolution. An earlier analysis of nearly 600 of the donors applied high-throughput TCR beta sequencing to assess whether each TCR beta V gene segment acted as functional or pseudogenic. The number of typed donors differed by locus: about 620-640 for A, B, C, DRB1 and DQB1; roughly 510 for DQA1; roughly 600 for DPA1; and some 450 for DPB1. An early release that covered fewer than 800 HLA-typed donors contained 300 to 350 gigabases of sequencing data and tens of millions of unique TCR sequences. Among roughly 400 genotyped donors of the cohort, an average of about 240,000 unique TCR beta nucleotide sequences were sequenced per donor, about a sixth of them non-productive. Because of strong linkage in the cohort, roughly five DR-DQ haplotypes were treated as single units for association and clustering. Results the study describes overall, beyond this receptor: The study gave a list of roughly 150 TCR beta chains associated with cytomegalovirus. A later genetic analysis reported fewer N-insertions in productive TCRs among donors in an Asian-associated ancestry cluster than the roughly 690-donor mean. A few of the identified cytomegalovirus-associated TCR beta chains were confirmed in vitro to be specific for cytomegalovirus antigens. In a later analysis, 16,951 TCR beta sequences were associated with specific HLA alleles at a false discovery rate of 0.05. CMV serostatus was the only immune exposure information available for the cohort. The sequencing pipeline was judged likely to have produced a cluster of highly shared sequence variants as a technical artifact. In a later analysis, HLA-associated TCR beta chains showed more clonal expansion and lower generation probabilities than non-associated chains that were equally common. Because HLA typing was missing for some donors at each locus, association tests included only the typed subset. In an earlier analysis of some 550 of the donors, most TCR beta V segments were observed in productive rearrangements about 90% or about 30% of the time, broadly matching IMGT annotations. In this cohort, only TCR beta chains were sequenced, and detectable features were limited by the absence of alpha or paired-chain data. The 87-base-pair reads could not distinguish some IMGT-functional V segments, including TRBV6-2 and TRBV6-3, so those segments were excluded. In a later analysis, the rate of TCR association differed among HLA loci, with DRB1 alleles having the most associated TCRs and HLA-C alleles having the fewest. An association between a missense DCLRE1C variant and V-gene and J-gene trimming of TCR beta chains was found in a later genetic analysis and replicated in an independent cohort. A further reported finding was that TCR beta sequences accurately predicted the HLA-A and HLA-B alleles for most subjects in the first cohort. It was suggested by the authors that the approach could potentially be generalized to other disease states and immunological phenotypes. In a later analysis, several top co-occurrence clusters were reported to appear linked to parvovirus B19, influenza, CMV and Epstein-Barr virus. In both the original and validation cohorts, the classifier was reported to diagnose cytomegalovirus status with high specificity and sensitivity. Linkage disequilibrium might explain the correlated functional status among segregating V segments, but an unknown experimental factor could not be ruled out. Presence/absence analyses assumed roughly uniform sequencing depth across donors, an assumption that may not hold. Most TCR sequences were observed very rarely across donors, whereas some public TCRs were present in many individuals. Because counts were too low, around 17 rarely observed V segments, including chromosome 9 orphons, were left out of the earlier analysis of a few hundred of the donors. According to a later analysis, most CMV-associated TCR beta chains appeared to be HLA-restricted, and the HLA associations seemed to be driven largely by CMV exposure. Strong co-occurrence of HLA alleles, especially DR and DQ, made assigning TCR associations to individual alleles difficult.

The library came from the immunoSEQ multiplex PCR assay. The multiplex PCR relied on a mix of 60 forward primers for TCR Vbeta segments and 13 reverse primers for TCR Jbeta segments. The CDR3 region of rearranged TCR beta genes was amplified from genomic DNA by a multiplex PCR assay. Amplified TCR beta libraries were sequenced as 87-base-pair reads on the Illumina HiSeq System. The original pipeline was this. A later analysis counted some 74 million unique TCR beta chains across the roughly 700 repertoires, and roughly 10 million of these chains were shared by at least two donors. Raw reads were error-corrected and collapsed into unique sequences by a nearest-neighbor algorithm in which closely related sequences were merged to remove PCR and sequencing errors. CDR3 sequences were aligned to IMGT reference sequences to assign V, D and J gene segments. For a sequence to be retained, a match of at least six nucleotides to both a V gene segment and a J gene segment was required. Rearrangements were called productive when the CDR3 lacked stop codons and stayed in frame with V and J; all others were non-productive. Following IMGT convention, CDR3 was defined as the stretch from the second conserved V-encoded cysteine up to the conserved J-encoded phenylalanine. The earlier analysis of roughly 590 of the donors excluded sequences that lacked an unambiguous match to a single V gene segment. In an earlier analysis of about 590 of the donors, a V segment was called functional when productive rearrangements were above 56.7%, and segregating when the standard deviation between donors exceeded 5%. A statistical classification framework was built to diagnose cytomegalovirus status from the catalog of TCR beta chain sequences. In a later analysis, TCR nucleotide sequences were compared against IMGT/GENE-DB human TR gene sequences so that V and J genes could be assigned. In a later analysis, CDR3 sequences and most-parsimonious VDJ recombination scenarios were assigned using the TCRdist pipeline. In a later analysis, each TCR beta chain was defined by its CDR3 amino acid sequence together with its V-gene family, and reads without a unique V-gene family were excluded. To address suspected cross-contamination and a sequencing artifact, a later analysis removed several hundred highly shared, low-generation-probability nucleotide sequences. In a later analysis, a clonal expansion index for each public chain was calculated from normalized within-repertoire ranks of inferred template counts. Generation probabilities in a later analysis came from a VDJ recombination model fitted to out-of-frame rearrangements, and those results were checked against IGoR. In a later analysis, hypergeometric tests were used to score TCR-TCR, TCR-HLA and TCR-CMV co-occurrence, with a repertoire-size bias correction applied to TCR pairs. In a later analysis, false discovery rates were estimated by permuting HLA or CMV assignments 20 times. In a later analysis, co-occurring TCRs were grouped using DBSCAN, and TCRdist sequence similarity was added for clustering within HLA-allele-positive subsets. Repertoires with fewer than 30,000 or more than 120,000 public chains, plus five repertoires with anomalous nucleotide sharing, were excluded from co-occurrence clustering. Here the immuneACCESS table is served through TCRdb, limited to in-frame sequences with V and J called. Missing clones are a known gap in these copies; in checked studies unresolved V genes cover under half, and the rest lacks a known reason. For V, J and clone size, that table is used; D and trimming come from the DNA. Here the sample has fewer than 120,000 clones; more than 75% occur a single time. The ten largest clones take up about 1.8% of the sample.

A remark on this clone: Its antigen is not yet known. Base qualities are not at hand, and no much larger clone is one base apart.

The cohort consisted of some 730 healthy bone marrow donors. At the time of sampling, every cohort member was nominally healthy, though immune exposures that went unrecorded were likely present. The donor was CMV seronegative and was included in the group of 352 seronegative cohort members. Every donor gave a peripheral blood sample, and the peripheral blood mononuclear cells from that sample were used for TCR beta sequencing. The Qiagen DNeasy Blood Extraction Kit was used to extract genomic DNA from the blood cell samples. The CDR3 sequence holds 13 residues, the cysteine and phenylalanine included. Only CDR3 DNA is held: 39 bases, read in frame from base 1. Via the germline V gene (reference sequence), CDR1 is LNHDA and CDR2 SQIVND. V is shortened by 10 bases, J by 5 bases, and the region joining them spans 17 bases.

The chain was built from TRBV19 and TRBJ2-5, with the D gene uncertain. Input material: PBMCs. This receptor was taken from a middle-aged man in good health and CMV-seronegative. The DNA reads as follows: TGTGCCACCCGGCGGTCCCCGGAGGAGACCCAGTACTTC. The translation is CATRRSPEETQYF.